This TCR beta chain was recovered during a study of cytotoxic CD8 clonotypes in ibrutinib-treated CLL. Study findings and constraints: Clonality increased at ibrutinib response and stayed stable in sustained remission. At progression, however, it fell back toward baseline. Public clonotypes were seen rarely and were contracted or stable on treatment. Sampling times (in sustained-remission versus progressing patients) were not the same.

A 1 in 200,000 to 1 in 1 million T cell depth was the sequencing target. Method: immunoSEQ multiplex PCR; TCRdb's copy keeps in-frame clones and lacks some. The sample lists 45,000 to 55,000 clones; 53% were seen once. This clone was picked up a small number of times. Antigen: not known. Looked up from germline, CDR1 is SNHLY and CDR2 is FYNNEI. The V and J ends lost 7 bases and 4 bases respectively, with 18 bases between them. CDR3 size: 15 residues. This TCR derives from a human donor with chronic lymphocytic leukemia. The input for sequencing was PBMCs, taken after 12 months of ibrutinib treatment. This rearrangement joins TRBV2 to TRBJ2-3, with D perhaps TRBD1 or TRBD2 (6 bases each). The CDR3 here is CASIVGGAGADTQYF. CDR3 coding DNA: TGTGCCAGCATCGTCGGGGGCGCGGGTGCAGATACGCAGTATTTT.